These 4 T cell receptor beta chains were sequenced from one sample in a study of PD-L1 blockade in urothelial cancer. Only in-frame clones appear in the TCRdb table, and some are missing; sequencing was by immunoSEQ multiplex PCR. The sample lists 20,000 to 25,000 clones, roughly 89% occurring once. The sequencing here drew on PBMCs, taken around atezolizumab (anti-PD-L1) treatment. These receptors all come from a man aged 50-59 years with urothelial cancer.

V and J are TRBV7-6 and TRBJ2-5, with D possibly matching TRBD1 (5 bases). Germline lookup yields CDR1 SGHVS and CDR2 FNYEAQ. The CDR3 contains 16 residues. Trimming took off 5 bases at V and 5 bases at J, with 21 bases between the two ends. The CDR3 nucleotides are TGTGCCAGCAGCCTGGGGCTTAGTGGGGCAGCGGAGACCCAGTACTTC. The encoded protein is CASSLGLSGAAETQYF.

CDR3 protein: CASSLDREMEQFF. CDR3 DNA sequence: TGTGCCAGCAGCTTAGATCGGGAGATGGAGCAGTTCTTC. The chain carries TRBV11-2 and TRBJ2-1; a weak D match, TRBD2 (6 bases). V was cut by 0 bases and J by 10 bases, with 10 bases left in between. This CDR3 spans 13 amino acids. CDR1 is SGHAT and CDR2 is FQNNGV in the germline V gene.

The chain combines TRBV7-2 with TRBJ2-2; D remains ambiguous. CDR1 and CDR2 (germline): SGHTA, FQGNSA. The CDR3 runs to 13 residues. The V and J ends lost 5 bases and 5 bases respectively, with 9 bases between them. CDR3 protein: CASSPQRTGELFF. The CDR3 coding sequence is TGTGCCAGCAGCCCACAGAGAACCGGGGAGCTGTTTTTT.

The rearrangement uses TRBV6-7 and TRBJ2-5; 9 bases are shared with TRBD2. TRBV6-7 qualifies as an ORF whose function is uncertain. This CDR3 contains 16 residues. Trimming took 8 bases from V and 3 from J; bases not matched to a gene: 13. CDR3 residues: CASSHRGGGEKETQYF. The CDR3 DNA follows: TGTGCCAGCTCTCATCGGGGCGGGGGGGAAAAAGAGACCCAGTACTTC.